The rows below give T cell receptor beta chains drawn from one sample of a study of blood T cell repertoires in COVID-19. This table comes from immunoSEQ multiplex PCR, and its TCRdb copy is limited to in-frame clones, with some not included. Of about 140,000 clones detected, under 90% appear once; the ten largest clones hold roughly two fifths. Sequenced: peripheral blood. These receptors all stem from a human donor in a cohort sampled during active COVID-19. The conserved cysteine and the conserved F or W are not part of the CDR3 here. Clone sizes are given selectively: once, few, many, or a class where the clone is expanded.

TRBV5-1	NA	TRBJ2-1	ASSLAPGQGRNEQF
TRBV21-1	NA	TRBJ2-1	ASSASASGIKSNEQF
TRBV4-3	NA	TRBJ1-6	ASSQEGQANSPLH
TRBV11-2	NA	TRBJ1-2	ASSLVVGTGIPRDT
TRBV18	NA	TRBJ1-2	ASSPRQDQANYGYT
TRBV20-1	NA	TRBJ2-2	SASRPGGAGELF
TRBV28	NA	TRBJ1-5	ASRDTGEEQPQH
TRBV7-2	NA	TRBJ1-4	ASSYGGGTNEKLF
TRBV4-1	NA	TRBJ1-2	ASSLDSYYGYT
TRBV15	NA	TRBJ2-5	ATSRTGGMMAQY
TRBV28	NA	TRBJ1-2	ASSTGQDYGYT
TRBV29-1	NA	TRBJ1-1	SAADSTTF
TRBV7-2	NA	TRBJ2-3	ASRPIAGGQDTQY
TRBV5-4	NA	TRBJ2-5	ASSPGTSRQETQY
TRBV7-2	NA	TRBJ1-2	ASSWGQGTGYGYT
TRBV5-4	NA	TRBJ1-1	ASSSKVDRRNTEAF
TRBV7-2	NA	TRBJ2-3	ASSPGPSATQY
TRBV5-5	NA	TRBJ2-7	ASSSPPTYEQY
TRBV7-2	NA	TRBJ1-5	ASSLVGTGISQPQH
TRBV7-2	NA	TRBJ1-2	ASSLGLQGNYGYT
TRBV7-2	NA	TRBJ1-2	ASSTRPQGGDGYT
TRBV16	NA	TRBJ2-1	ASRTTGTYSYNEQF
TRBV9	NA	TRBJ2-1	ASSATSGRPSSYNEQF
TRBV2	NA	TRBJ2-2	ASERGANTGELF
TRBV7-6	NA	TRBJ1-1	ASSLGPPGQDTEAF
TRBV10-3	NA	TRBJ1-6	AISESGQGDNSPLH
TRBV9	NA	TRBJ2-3	ASSVVALTDTQY
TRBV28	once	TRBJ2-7	ASREGQGRFEQY
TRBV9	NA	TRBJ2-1	ASSWREGAYNEQF
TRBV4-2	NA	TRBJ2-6	ASSQSNSGANVLT
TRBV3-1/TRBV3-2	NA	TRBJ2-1	ASSHQNSYNEQF